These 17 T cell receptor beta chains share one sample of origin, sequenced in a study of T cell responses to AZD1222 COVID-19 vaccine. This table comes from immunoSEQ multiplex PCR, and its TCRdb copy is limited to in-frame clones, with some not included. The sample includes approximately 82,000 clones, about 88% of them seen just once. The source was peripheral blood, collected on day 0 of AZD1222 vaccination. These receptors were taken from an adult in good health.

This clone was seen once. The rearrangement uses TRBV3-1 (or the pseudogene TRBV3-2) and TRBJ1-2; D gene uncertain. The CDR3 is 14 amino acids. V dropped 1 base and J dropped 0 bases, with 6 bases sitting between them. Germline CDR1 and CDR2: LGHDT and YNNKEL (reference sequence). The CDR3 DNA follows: TGTGCCAGCAGCCAAGGCTTAGCTAACTATGGCTACACCTTC. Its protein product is CASSQGLANYGYTF.

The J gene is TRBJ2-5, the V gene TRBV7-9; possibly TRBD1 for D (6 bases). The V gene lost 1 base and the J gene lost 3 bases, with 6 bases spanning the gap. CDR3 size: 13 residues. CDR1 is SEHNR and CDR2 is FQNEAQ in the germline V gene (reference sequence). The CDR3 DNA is TGTGCCAGCAGCTTAGACAGGGAAGAGACCCAGTACTTC. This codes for CASSLDREETQYF.

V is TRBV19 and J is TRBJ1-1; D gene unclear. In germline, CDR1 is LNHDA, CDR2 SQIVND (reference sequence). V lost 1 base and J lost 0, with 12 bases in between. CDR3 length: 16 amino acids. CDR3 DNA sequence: TGTGCCAGTAGTATAGCAGGCGACCTCATGAACACTGAAGCTTTCTTT. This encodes CASSIAGDLMNTEAFF.

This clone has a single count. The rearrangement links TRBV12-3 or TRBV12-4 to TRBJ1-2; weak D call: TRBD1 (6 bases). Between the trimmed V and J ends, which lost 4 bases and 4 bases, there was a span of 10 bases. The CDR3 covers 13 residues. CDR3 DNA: TGTGCCAGCAGTTCACAGGGTCTCTATGGCTACACCTTC. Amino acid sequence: CASSSQGLYGYTF.

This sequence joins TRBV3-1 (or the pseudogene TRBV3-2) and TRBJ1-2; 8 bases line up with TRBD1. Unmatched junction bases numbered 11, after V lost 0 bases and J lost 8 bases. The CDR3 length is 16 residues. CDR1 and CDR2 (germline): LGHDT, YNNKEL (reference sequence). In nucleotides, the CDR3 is TGTGCCAGCAGCCAAGACGGCGGACAGGGAGGGTACGGCTACACCTTC. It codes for CASSQDGGQGGYGYTF.

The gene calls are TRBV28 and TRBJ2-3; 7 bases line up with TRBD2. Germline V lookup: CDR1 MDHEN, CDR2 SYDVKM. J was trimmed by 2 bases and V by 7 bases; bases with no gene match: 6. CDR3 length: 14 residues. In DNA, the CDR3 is TGTGCCAGCAACGGGGGGACTAACACAGATACGCAGTATTTT. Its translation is CASNGGTNTDTQYF.

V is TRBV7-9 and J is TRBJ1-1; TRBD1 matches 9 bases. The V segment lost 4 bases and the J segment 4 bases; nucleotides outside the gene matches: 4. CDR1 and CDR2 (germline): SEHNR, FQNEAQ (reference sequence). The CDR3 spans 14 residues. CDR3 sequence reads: CASSSQGARTEAFF. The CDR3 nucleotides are TGTGCCAGCAGCTCACAGGGGGCGCGCACTGAAGCTTTCTTT.

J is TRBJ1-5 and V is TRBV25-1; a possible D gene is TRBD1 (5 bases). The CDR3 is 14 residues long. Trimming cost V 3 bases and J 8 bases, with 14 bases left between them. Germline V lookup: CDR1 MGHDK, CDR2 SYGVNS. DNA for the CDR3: TGTGCCAGCAGTGAGGGGGGGGTGATTAAGCCCCAGCATTTT. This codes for CASSEGGVIKPQHF.

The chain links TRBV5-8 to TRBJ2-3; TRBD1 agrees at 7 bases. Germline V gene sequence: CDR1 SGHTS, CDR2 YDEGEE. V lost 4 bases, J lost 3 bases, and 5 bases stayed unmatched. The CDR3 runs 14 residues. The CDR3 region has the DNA TGTGCCAGCAGCCAACGGACAGGAACAGATACGCAGTATTTT. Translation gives CASSQRTGTDTQYF.

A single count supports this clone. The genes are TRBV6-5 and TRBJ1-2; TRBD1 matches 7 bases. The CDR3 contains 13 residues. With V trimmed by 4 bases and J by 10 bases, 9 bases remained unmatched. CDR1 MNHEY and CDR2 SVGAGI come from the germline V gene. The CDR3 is CASSSRQGSVYTF. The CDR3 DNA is TGTGCCAGCAGTTCCCGACAGGGTTCGGTCTACACCTTC.

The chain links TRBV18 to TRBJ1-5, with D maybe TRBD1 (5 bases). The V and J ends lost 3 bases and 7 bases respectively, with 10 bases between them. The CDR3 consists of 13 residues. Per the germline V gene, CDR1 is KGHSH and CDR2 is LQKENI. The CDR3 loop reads CASSPGGAQPQHF. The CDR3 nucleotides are TGTGCCAGCTCACCGGGTGGGGCCCAGCCCCAGCATTTT.

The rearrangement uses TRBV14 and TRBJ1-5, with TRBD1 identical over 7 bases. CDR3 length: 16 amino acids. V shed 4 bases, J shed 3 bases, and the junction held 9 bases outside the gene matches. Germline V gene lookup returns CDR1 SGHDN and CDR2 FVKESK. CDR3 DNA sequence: TGTGCCAGCAGCCGACAGGGTTCGAGGGACAATCAGCCCCAGCATTTT. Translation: CASSRQGSRDNQPQHF.

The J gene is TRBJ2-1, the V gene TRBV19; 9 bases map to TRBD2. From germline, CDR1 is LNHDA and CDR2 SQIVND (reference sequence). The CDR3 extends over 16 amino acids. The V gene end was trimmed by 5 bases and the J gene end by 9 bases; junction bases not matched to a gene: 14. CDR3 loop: CASSPRGGGGASEQFF. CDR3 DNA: TGTGCCAGTAGTCCCCGAGGGGGCGGGGGGGCCAGTGAGCAGTTCTTC.

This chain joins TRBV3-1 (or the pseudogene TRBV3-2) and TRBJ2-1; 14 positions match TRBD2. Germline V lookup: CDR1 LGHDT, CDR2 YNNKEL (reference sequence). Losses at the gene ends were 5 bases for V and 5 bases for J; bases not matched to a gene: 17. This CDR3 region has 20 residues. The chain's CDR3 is CASSDGLAGGGHSIHNEQFF. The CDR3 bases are TGTGCCAGCAGCGACGGACTAGCGGGGGGCGGACACTCAATTCACAATGAGCAGTTCTTC.

CDR3 bases: TGCGCCAGCAGCTTCGGAAAGACCCAGTACTTC. Translated: CASSFGKTQYF. The rearrangement links TRBV5-1 to TRBJ2-5; D is undetermined. There are 11 residues in the CDR3. V shed 2 bases and J shed 6 bases, with 5 bases lying between them. Per the germline V gene, CDR1 is SGHRS and CDR2 is YFSETQ.

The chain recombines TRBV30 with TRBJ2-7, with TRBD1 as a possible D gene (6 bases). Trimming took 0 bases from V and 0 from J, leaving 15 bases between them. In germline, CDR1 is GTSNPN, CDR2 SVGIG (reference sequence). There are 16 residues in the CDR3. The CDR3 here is CAWSVKGGTGSYEQYF. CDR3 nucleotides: TGTGCCTGGAGTGTTAAAGGGGGAACGGGCTCCTACGAGCAGTACTTC.

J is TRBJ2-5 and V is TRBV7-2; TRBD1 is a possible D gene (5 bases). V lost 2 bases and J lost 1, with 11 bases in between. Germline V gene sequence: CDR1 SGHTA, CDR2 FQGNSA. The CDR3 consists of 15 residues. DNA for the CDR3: TGTGCCAGCAGCTTAAACAAAGGGGCCCAAGAGACCCAGTACTTC. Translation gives CASSLNKGAQETQYF.